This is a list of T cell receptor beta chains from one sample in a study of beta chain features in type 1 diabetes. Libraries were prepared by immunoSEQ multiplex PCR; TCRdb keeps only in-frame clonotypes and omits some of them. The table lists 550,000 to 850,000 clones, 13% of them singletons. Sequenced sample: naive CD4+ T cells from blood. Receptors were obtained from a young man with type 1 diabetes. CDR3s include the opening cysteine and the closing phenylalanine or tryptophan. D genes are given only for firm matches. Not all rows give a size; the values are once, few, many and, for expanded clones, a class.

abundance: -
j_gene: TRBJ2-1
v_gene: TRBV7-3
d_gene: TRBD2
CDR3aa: CASSPGTRYNEQFF
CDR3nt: TGTGCCAGCAGCCCCGGGACTAGATACAATGAGCAGTTCTTC

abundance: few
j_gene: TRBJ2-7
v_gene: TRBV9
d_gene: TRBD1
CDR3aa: CASRSAGTVSYEQYF
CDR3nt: TGTGCCAGCAGGTCCGCCGGGACAGTCTCCTACGAGCAGTACTTC

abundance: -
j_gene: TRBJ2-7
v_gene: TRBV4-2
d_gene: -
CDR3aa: CASSTRDRGTQAHEQYF
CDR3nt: TGTGCCAGCAGCACCCGGGATCGCGGGACCCAGGCCCACGAGCAGTACTTC

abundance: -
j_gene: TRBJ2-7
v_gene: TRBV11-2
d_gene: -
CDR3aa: CASSLAGTYEQYF
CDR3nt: TGTGCCAGCAGTCTCGCAGGGACCTACGAGCAGTACTTC

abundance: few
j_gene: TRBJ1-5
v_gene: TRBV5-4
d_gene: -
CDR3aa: CASSLAGGGSNQPQHF
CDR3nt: TGTGCCAGCAGCTTGGCCGGGGGAGGTAGCAATCAGCCCCAGCATTTT

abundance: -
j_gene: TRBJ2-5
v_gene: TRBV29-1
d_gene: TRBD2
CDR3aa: CSVAGTSGQETQYF
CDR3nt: TGCAGCGTCGCCGGGACTAGCGGTCAAGAGACCCAGTACTTC

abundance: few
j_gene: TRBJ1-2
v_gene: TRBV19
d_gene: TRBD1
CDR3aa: CATWVDRGGYGYTF
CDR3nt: TGTGCCACCTGGGTGGACAGGGGAGGCTATGGCTACACCTTC

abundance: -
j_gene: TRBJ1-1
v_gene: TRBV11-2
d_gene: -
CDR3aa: CASSPSIGGNTEAFF
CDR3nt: TGTGCCAGCAGCCCATCCATCGGGGGGAACACTGAAGCTTTCTTT

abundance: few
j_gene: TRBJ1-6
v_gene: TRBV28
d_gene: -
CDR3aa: CASSLEGRNSPLHF
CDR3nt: TGTGCCAGCAGTTTGGAGGGGAGGAATTCACCCCTCCACTTT

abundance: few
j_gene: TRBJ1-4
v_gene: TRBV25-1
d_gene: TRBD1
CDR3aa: CASTQSGGDVEKLFF
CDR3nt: TGTGCCAGCACCCAATCAGGGGGCGACGTGGAAAAACTGTTTTTT

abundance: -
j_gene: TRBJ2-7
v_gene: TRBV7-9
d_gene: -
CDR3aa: CASSLQADSYEQYF
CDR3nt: TGTGCCAGCAGCTTACAGGCGGACTCCTACGAGCAGTACTTC

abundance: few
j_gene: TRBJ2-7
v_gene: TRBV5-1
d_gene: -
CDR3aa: CASSLGSAGGLYF
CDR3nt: TGCGCCAGCAGCTTGGGGTCGGCAGGTGGGCTGTACTTC

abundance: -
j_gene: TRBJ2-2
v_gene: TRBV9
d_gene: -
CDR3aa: CASSPHRDTYTGELFF
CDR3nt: TGTGCCAGCAGCCCCCACCGGGACACCTACACCGGGGAGCTGTTTTTT

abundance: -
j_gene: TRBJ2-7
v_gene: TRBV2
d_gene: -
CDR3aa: CASSELSHEQYF
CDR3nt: TGTGCCAGCAGTGAACTGTCCCACGAGCAGTACTTC

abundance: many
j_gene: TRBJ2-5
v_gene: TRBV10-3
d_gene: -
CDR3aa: CAISEGETQYF
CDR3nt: TGTGCCATCAGTGAGGGGGAGACCCAGTACTTC

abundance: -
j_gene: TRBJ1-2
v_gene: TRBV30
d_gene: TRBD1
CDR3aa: CAWSVQGAFGYTF
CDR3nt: TGTGCCTGGAGCGTACAGGGGGCGTTTGGCTACACCTTC

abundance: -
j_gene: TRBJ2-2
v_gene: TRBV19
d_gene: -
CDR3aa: CASSPGAQNTGELFF
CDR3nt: TGTGCCAGTAGCCCCGGGGCACAGAATACCGGGGAGCTGTTTTTT

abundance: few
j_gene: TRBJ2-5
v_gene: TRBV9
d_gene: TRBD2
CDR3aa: CASSISGGGETQYF
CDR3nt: TGTGCCAGCAGCATTAGCGGGGGCGGAGAGACCCAGTACTTC

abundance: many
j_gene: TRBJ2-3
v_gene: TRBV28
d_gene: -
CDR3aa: CASTRADTQYF
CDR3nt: TGTGCCAGCACTCGGGCAGATACGCAGTATTTT

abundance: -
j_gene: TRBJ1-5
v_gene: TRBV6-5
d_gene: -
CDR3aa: CASSYEENQPQHF
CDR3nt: TGTGCCAGCAGTTATGAAGAGAATCAGCCCCAGCATTTT

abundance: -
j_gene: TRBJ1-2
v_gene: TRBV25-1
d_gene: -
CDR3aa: CASSGQGTSYTF
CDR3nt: TGTGCCAGCAGTGGGCAGGGTACGAGCTACACCTTC

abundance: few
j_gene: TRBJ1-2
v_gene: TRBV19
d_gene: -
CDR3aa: CASDGTNYGYTF
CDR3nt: TGTGCCAGTGACGGGACTAACTATGGCTACACCTTC

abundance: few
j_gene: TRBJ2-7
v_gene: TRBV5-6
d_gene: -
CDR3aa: CASSSVRPEQYF
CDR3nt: TGTGCCAGCAGCTCGGTCAGACCCGAGCAGTACTTC

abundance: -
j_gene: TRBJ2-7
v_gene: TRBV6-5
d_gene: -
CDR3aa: CASRKFPGDEQYF
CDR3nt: TGTGCCAGCCGAAAATTCCCCGGGGACGAGCAGTACTTC

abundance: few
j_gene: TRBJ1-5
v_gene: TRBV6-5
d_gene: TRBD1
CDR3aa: CASSPGTGAQPQHF
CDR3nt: TGTGCCAGCAGCCCCGGGACAGGGGCTCAGCCCCAGCATTTT

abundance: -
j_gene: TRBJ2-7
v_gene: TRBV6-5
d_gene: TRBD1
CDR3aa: CASTPGQGVGEQYF
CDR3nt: TGTGCCAGCACCCCCGGACAGGGGGTGGGCGAGCAGTACTTC

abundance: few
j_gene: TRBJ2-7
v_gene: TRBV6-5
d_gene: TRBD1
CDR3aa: CASSKTRTGNYEQYF
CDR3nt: TGTGCCAGCAGCAAGACCAGGACAGGGAACTACGAGCAGTACTTC

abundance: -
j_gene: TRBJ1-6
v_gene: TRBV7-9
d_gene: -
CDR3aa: CASSPVYGGPLHF
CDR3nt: TGTGCCAGCAGCCCCGTTTATGGGGGGCCCCTCCACTTT

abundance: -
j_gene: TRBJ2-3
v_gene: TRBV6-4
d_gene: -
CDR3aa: CASSNDRNTDTQYF
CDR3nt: TGTGCCAGCAGTAACGACAGAAACACAGATACGCAGTATTTT

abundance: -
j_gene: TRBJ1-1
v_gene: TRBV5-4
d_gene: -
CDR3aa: CASSSKDLNTEAFF
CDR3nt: TGTGCCAGCAGCTCGAAGGACCTGAACACTGAAGCTTTCTTT

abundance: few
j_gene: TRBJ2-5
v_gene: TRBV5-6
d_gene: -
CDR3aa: CASSPDYQETQYF
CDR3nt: TGTGCCAGCAGCCCCGACTACCAAGAGACCCAGTACTTC

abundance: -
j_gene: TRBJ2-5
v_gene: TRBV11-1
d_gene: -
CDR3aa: CASSSGTSGETQYF
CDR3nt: TGTGCCAGCAGCTCAGGAACCTCCGGTGAGACCCAGTACTTC

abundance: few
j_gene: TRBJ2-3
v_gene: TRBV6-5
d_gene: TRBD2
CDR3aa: CASQPSGGPGDTQYF
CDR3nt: TGTGCCAGCCAACCCAGCGGGGGCCCCGGGGATACGCAGTATTTT

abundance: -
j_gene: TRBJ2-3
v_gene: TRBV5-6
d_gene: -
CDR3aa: CASSLVLGDTQYF
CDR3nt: TGTGCCAGCAGCTTGGTCTTGGGAGATACGCAGTATTTT

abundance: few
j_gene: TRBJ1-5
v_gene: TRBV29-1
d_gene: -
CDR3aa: CSVGVGGWDQPQHF
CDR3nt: TGCAGCGTCGGGGTTGGGGGTTGGGATCAGCCCCAGCATTTT

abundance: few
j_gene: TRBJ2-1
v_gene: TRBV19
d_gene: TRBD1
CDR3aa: CASRDRVYNEQFF
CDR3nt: TGTGCCAGTAGGGACAGGGTTTACAATGAGCAGTTCTTC

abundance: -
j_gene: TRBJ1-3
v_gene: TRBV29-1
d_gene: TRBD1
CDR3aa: CSVERDRGFGGNTIYF
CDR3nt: TGCAGCGTTGAACGGGACAGGGGTTTTGGTGGAAACACCATATATTTT

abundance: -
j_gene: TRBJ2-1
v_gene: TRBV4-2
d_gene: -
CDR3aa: CASSQDWGFDEQFF
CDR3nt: TGTGCCAGCAGCCAAGATTGGGGGTTTGATGAGCAGTTCTTC

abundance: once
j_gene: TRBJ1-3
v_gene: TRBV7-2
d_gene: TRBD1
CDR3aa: CASSLAGTAYSGNTIYF
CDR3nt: TGTGCCAGCAGCCTGGCCGGGACAGCGTACTCTGGAAACACCATATATTTT

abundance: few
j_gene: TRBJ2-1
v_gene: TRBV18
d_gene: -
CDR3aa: CASSPAYNEQFF
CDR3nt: TGTGCCAGCTCACCAGCGTACAATGAGCAGTTCTTC

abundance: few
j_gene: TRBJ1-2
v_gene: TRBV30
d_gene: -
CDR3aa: CAWSSTANSYF
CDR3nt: TGTGCCTGGAGTTCGACAGCAAACTCATACTTC

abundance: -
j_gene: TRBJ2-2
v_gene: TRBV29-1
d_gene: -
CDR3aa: CSVDDFTGELFF
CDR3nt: TGCAGCGTTGATGACTTCACCGGGGAGCTGTTTTTT

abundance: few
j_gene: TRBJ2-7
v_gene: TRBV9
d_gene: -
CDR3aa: CASSPENTYYEQYF
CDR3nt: TGTGCCAGCAGCCCGGAGAACACCTACTACGAGCAGTACTTC

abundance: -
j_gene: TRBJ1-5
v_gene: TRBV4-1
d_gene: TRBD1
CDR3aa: CASSYNRGQPQHF
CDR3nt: TGCGCCAGCAGCTACAACAGGGGGCAGCCCCAGCATTTT

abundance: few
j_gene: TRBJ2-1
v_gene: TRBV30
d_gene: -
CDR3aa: CAWNGPARYNEQFF
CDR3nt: TGTGCCTGGAATGGGCCAGCACGCTACAATGAGCAGTTCTTC

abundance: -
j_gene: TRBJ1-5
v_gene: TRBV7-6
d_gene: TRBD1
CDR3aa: CASSLAAGGEPQHF
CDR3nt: TGTGCCAGCAGCTTGGCGGCAGGGGGGGAGCCCCAGCATTTT

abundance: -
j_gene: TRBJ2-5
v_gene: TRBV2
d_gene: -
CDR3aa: CASSGALSGGTQYF
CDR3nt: TGTGCCAGCAGTGGGGCTTTATCCGGAGGGACCCAGTACTTC

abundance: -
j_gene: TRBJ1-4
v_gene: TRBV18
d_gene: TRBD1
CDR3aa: CASSPPGGQLNEKLFF
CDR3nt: TGTGCCAGCTCACCACCCGGGGGACAGTTAAATGAAAAACTGTTTTTT

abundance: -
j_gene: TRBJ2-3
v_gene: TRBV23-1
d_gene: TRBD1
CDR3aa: CASSQPLTGVSISTDTQYF
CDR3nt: TGCGCCAGCAGTCAGCCTTTGACAGGGGTCTCCATTAGCACAGATACGCAGTATTTT

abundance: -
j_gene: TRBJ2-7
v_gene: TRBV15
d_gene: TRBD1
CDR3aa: CATSRPGRDRAYYEQYF
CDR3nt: TGTGCCACCAGCAGACCCGGTCGGGACAGGGCATACTACGAGCAGTACTTC

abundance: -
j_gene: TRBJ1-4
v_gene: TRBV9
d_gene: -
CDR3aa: CASSVGQAYNEKLFF
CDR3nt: TGTGCCAGCAGCGTAGGACAGGCGTATAATGAAAAACTGTTTTTT

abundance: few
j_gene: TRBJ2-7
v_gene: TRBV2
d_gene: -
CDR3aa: CASSGEYEQYF
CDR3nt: TGTGCCAGCAGCGGAGAATACGAGCAGTACTTC

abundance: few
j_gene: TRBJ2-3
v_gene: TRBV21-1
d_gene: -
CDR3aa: CASSRKIGSLRITDTQYF
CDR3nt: TGTGCCAGCAGCCGCAAAATAGGGTCCCTGAGGATCACAGATACGCAGTATTTT

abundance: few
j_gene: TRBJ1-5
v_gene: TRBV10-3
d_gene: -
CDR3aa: CAISEKRDQPQHF
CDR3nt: TGTGCCATCAGTGAGAAAAGGGACCAGCCCCAGCATTTT

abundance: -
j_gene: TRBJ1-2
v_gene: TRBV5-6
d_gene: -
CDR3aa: CASTTSRDTYGYTF
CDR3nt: TGTGCCAGCACTACGTCCCGGGACACCTATGGCTACACCTTC

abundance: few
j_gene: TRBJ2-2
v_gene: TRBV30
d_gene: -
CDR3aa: CAGRETGELFF
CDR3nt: TGTGCCGGCAGGGAAACCGGGGAGCTGTTTTTT

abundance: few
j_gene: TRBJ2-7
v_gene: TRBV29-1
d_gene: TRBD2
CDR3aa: CSVELAGLSYEQYF
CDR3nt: TGCAGCGTTGAATTAGCGGGGCTTTCCTACGAGCAGTACTTC